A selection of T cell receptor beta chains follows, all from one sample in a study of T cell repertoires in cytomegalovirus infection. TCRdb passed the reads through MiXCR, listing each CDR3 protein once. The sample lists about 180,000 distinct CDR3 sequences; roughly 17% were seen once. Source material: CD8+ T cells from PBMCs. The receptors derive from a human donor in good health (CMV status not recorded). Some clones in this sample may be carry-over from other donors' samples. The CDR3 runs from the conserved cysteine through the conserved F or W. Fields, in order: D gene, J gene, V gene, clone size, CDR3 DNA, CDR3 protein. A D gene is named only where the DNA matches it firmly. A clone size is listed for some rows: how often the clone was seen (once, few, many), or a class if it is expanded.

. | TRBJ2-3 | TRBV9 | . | TGTGCCAGCAGCGTAGTTGGCCCAGATACGCAGTATTTT | CASSVVGPDTQYF
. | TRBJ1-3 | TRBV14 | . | TGTGCCAGCAGCCATGGACTGGGACGGACACTTTCTGGAAACACCATATATTTT | CASSHGLGRTLSGNTIYF
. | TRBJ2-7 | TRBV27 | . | TGTGCCAGCAGTCCCGGAGGAGGAGCCTACGAGCAGTACTTC | CASSPGGGAYEQYF
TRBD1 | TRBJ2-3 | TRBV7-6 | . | TGTGCCAGCAGCCAGGGGACGGGACAGGACCTCACAGATACGCAGTATTTT | CASSQGTGQDLTDTQYF
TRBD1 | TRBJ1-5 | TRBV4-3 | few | TGCGCCAGCAGCCAAGTCCGGACAGGGTACGGAAATCAGCCCCAGCATTTT | CASSQVRTGYGNQPQHF
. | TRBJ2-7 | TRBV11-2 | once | TGTGCCAGCAGCTTTTACAGGCCAACCTACGAGCAGTACTTC | CASSFYRPTYEQYF
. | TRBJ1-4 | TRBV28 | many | TGTGCCAGCAGTTCCACCATGGATGAAAAACTGTTTTTT | CASSSTMDEKLFF
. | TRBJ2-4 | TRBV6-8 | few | TGTGCCAGCAGCCAAGGGACTTTAGGGGACAAAAACATTCAGTACTTC | CASSQGTLGDKNIQYF
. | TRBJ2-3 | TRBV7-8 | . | TGTGCCAGCAGCCCCACCACAGATACGCAGTATTTT | CASSPTTDTQYF
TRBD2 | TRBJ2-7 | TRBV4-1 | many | TGCGCCAGCAGCCTCCGCGGGGGGGCTGGAACCTACGAGCAGTACTTC | CASSLRGGAGTYEQYF
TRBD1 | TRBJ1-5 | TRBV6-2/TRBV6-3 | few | TGTGCCAGCAGTTTCCTTCTTGGGACAGGAGATCAGCCCCAGCATTTT | CASSFLLGTGDQPQHF
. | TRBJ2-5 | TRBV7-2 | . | TGTGCCAGCAGCCCTCTAATCACGGCTCAAGAGACCCAGTACTTC | CASSPLITAQETQYF
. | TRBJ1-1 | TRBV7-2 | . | TGTGCCAGCAGCTTAGAGATAACTGGGGCTGAAGCTTTCTTT | CASSLEITGAEAFF
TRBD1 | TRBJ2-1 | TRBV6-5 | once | TGTGCCAGCAGACCCACAGGGGGCTCCTACAATGAGCAGTTCTTC | CASRPTGGSYNEQFF
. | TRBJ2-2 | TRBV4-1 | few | TGCGCCAGCAGCCAGGAAGCTGAGGGGCCCGGGGAGCTGTTTTTT | CASSQEAEGPGELFF
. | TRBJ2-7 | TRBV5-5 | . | TGTGCCAGCAGCCTTGCGGGGGCGCGCAGCTACGAGCAGTACTTC | CASSLAGARSYEQYF
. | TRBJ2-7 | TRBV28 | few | TGTGCCAGCAGCCGGGCGATAGACTACGAGCAGTACTTC | CASSRAIDYEQYF
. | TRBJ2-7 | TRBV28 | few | TGTGCCAGCAGTTTACCAGGGGAGCAGTACTTC | CASSLPGEQYF
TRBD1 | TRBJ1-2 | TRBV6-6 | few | TGTGCCAGCAGTCCCGGGACAGCGATCTATGGCTACACCTTC | CASSPGTAIYGYTF
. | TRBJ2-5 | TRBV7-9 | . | TGTGCCAGCAGCCCGCGAGACGGAGGGGGCGAAGAGACCCAGTACTTC | CASSPRDGGGEETQYF
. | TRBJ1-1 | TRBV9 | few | TGTGCCAGCAGCGTAGGGGTGGTCAGCCCTGAAGCTTTCTTT | CASSVGVVSPEAFF
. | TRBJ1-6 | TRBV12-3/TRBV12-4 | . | TGTGCCAGCAGCCCGGGACAAGTTAATTCACCCCTCCACTTT | CASSPGQVNSPLHF
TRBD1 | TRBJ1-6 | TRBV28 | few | TGTGCCAGCAGTCTCCGGGACAGGGGGCCCAATTCACCCCTCCACTTT | CASSLRDRGPNSPLHF
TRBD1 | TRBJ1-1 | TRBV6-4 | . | TGTGCCAGCAGAGCGGGACAGGGGAACACTGAAGCTTTCTTT | CASRAGQGNTEAFF
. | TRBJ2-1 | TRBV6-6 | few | TGTGCCAGCAGTTACTCGAGGGCAGGCGAGCAGTTCTTC | CASSYSRAGEQFF
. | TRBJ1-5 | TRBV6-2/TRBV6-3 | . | TGTGCCAGCAGTTCCCAGAATCAGCCCCAGCATTTT | CASSSQNQPQHF
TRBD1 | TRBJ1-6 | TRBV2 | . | TGTGCCAGCCGGGACAGGGGAAATTCACCCCTCCACTTT | CASRDRGNSPLHF
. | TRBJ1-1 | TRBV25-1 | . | TGTGCCAGCAGAGGAGACAGGAGGGACACTGAAGCTTTCTTT | CASRGDRRDTEAFF
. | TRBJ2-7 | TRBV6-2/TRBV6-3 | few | TGTGCCAGCAGTTACTCCACAGGGAGATACATATACGAGCAGTACTTC | CASSYSTGRYIYEQYF
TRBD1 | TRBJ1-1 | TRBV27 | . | TGTGCCAGCAGTGGACAGGAGGAAACTGAAGCTTTCTTT | CASSGQEETEAFF
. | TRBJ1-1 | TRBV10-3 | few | TGTGCCATCAGTGAGCCGGACGGGAATGAAGGCACTGAAGCTTTCTTT | CAISEPDGNEGTEAFF
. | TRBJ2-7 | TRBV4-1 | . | TGCGCCAGCAGCCAATCGGAGGACCACGAGCAGTACTTC | CASSQSEDHEQYF
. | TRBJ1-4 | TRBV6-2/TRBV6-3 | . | TGTGCCAGCAGTTACTCGATCCCGGACCCGAATGAAAAACTGTTTTTT | CASSYSIPDPNEKLFF
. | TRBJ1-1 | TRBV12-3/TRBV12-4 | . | TGTGCCAGCAGTCCTTACACCTTCCCAGCTTTCTTT | CASSPYTFPAFF
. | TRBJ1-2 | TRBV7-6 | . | TGTGCCAGCAGCTTATATGGGGGGAACTATGGCTACACCTTC | CASSLYGGNYGYTF
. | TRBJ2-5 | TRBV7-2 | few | TGTGCCAGCAGCTTAACACTAAGACACAGGGAGACCGAGACCCAGTACTTC | CASSLTLRHRETETQYF
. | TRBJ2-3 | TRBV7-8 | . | TGTGCCAGCAGCTTCTGGGGGCCAGATACGCAGTATTTT | CASSFWGPDTQYF
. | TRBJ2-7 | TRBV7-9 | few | TGTGCCAGCAGCTCCGATGGGGGGCTGTCTTGGGAGCAGTACTTC | CASSSDGGLSWEQYF
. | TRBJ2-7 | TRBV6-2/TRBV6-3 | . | TGTGCCAGCAGTTACCCGGTGGGACCCTACGAGCAGTACTTC | CASSYPVGPYEQYF
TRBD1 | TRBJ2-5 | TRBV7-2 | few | TGTGCCAGCAGCCCGTCTCTAGGGGGCGCGGAGACCCAGTACTTC | CASSPSLGGAETQYF
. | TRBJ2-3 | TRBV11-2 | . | TGTGCCAGCAGCTTCCAGACAGATACGCAGTATTTT | CASSFQTDTQYF
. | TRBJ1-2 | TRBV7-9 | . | TGTGCCAGCAGCTTTACGACAGACCTCTATGGCTACACCTTC | CASSFTTDLYGYTF
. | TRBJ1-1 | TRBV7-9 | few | TGTGCCAGCAGGGGGACCGGGAGAAACACTGAAGCTTTCTTT | CASRGTGRNTEAFF
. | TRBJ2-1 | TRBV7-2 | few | TGTGCCAGCAGTCAAGCGGTCCGGAGCTCCTACAATGAGCAGTTCTTC | CASSQAVRSSYNEQFF
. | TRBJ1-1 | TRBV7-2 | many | TGTGCCAGCAGCTTAGGAGACAGAGTTGAAGCTTTCTTT | CASSLGDRVEAFF
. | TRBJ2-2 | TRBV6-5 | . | TGTGCCAGCAGTTACTCCCTACCAACGATCACCGGGGAGCTGTTTTTT | CASSYSLPTITGELFF
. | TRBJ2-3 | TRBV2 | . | TGTGCCAGCAGCCAAGTAGCGGCCACTAGCACAGATACGCAGTATTTT | CASSQVAATSTDTQYF
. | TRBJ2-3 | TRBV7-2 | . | TGTGCCAGCAGCTTATACAGGGAAGACCCTACAGATACGCAGTATTTT | CASSLYREDPTDTQYF
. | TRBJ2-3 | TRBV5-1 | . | TGCGCCAGCAGCTTGAGACTCCGAGGTAGCACAGATACGCAGTATTTT | CASSLRLRGSTDTQYF
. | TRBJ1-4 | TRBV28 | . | TGTGCCAGCGCTTCCGTAAGGGGCAATGAAAAACTGTTTTTT | CASASVRGNEKLFF
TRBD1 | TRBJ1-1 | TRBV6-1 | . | TGTGCCAGCAGTTACAGGCCGGGACAGAAGAACACTGAAGCTTTCTTT | CASSYRPGQKNTEAFF
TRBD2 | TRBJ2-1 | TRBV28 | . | TGTGCCAGCAGTCACATTAGCGGGGGGCGAGAAAATGAGCAGTTCTTC | CASSHISGGRENEQFF
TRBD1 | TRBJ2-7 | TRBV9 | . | TGTGCCAGCAGCACACCCGGGACAGGGGGCAAGAACGAGCAGTACTTC | CASSTPGTGGKNEQYF
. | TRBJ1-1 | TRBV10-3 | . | TGTGCCACGGCTGGGGAGCGTAACACTGAAGCTTTCTTT | CATAGERNTEAFF
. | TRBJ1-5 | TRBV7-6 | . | TGTGCCAGCAGCTTGGCTCGCAATCAGCCCCAGCATTTT | CASSLARNQPQHF